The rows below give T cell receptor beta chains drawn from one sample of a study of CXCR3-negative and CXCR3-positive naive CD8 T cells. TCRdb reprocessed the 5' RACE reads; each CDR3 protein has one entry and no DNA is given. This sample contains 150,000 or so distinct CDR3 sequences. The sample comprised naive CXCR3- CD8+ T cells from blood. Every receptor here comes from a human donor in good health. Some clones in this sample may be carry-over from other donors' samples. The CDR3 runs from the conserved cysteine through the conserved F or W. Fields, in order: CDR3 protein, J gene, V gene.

CASSSGPADEQYF TRBJ2-7 TRBV5-1
CAASGPAGELFF TRBJ2-2 TRBV27
CASSNLAGGDYNEQFF TRBJ2-1 TRBV7-6
CASTPGDFSYNEQFF TRBJ2-1 TRBV7-8
CSAKDLISYEQYF TRBJ2-7 TRBV20-1
CASSVVGGGLADTQYF TRBJ2-3 TRBV9
CASSGDRDLHEQYF TRBJ2-7 TRBV12-3/TRBV12-4
CASRVGGIPGSEPFF TRBJ1-3 TRBV28
CASSSTGGAGSPLHF TRBJ1-6 TRBV7-3
CASSLGSGDTEAFF TRBJ1-1 TRBV7-6
CASSPSGTDLWVTQYF TRBJ2-3 TRBV18
CATSRDVDYYEQYF TRBJ2-7 TRBV15
CASSYSGQGETQYF TRBJ2-5 TRBV6-5
CASSVYSSYNEQFF TRBJ2-1 TRBV27
CASSDDRATDTQYF TRBJ2-3 TRBV25-1
CSAHSGFSNQPQHF TRBJ1-5 TRBV20-1
CASRPGTATTDTQYF TRBJ2-3 TRBV7-9
CASTLGRNTEAFF TRBJ1-1 TRBV28
CASTATLTDNSGNTIYF TRBJ1-3 TRBV3-1
CSVEAGGPYEQYF TRBJ2-7 TRBV29-1
CASSFGLAGTDTQYF TRBJ2-3 TRBV7-7
CASSLPWTIEDTQYF TRBJ2-3 TRBV12-3/TRBV12-4
CASSQVTSGSGYEQYF TRBJ2-7 TRBV4-2
CASRPYWDRDSYEQYF TRBJ2-7 TRBV6-5
CASSHPAQAGVSSYNEQFF TRBJ2-1 TRBV7-6
CSARDPGAYEQYF TRBJ2-7 TRBV20-1